This T cell receptor (beta chain) is drawn from a study of blood T cell repertoires in COVID-19. TCRdb's table, derived via immunoSEQ multiplex PCR, lists solely in-frame clones and lacks some. The sample holds approximately 17,000 clones, roughly 85% seen once. With 4 bases clipped from V and 1 base from J, the junction kept 6 bases outside the gene matches. The germline V gene has CDR1 SGDLS and CDR2 YYNGEE. There are 15 residues in the CDR3. The receptor comes from a human donor in a cohort sampled during active COVID-19. The source material was peripheral blood. The chain employs TRBV9 and TRBJ2-5; TRBD2 matches 8 bases. CDR3 nucleotide sequence: TGTGCCAGCAGCCCGGGGGGGGGATTCCAAGAGACCCAGTACTTC. The encoded protein is CASSPGGGFQETQYF.